These 26 T cell receptor beta chains were all obtained from the same sample, sequenced in a study of monozygotic twins with inflammatory bowel disease. TCRdb reprocessed the 5' RACE reads; each CDR3 protein has one entry and no DNA is given. The table gives over 120,000 distinct CDR3 sequences; the top ten clones make up 0.95% to 1.5% of it. The specimen sequenced was blood. The receptors derive from a human donor with ulcerative colitis or Crohn's disease, or a healthy co-twin of an affected twin (not recorded which).

The V call is TRBV30, the J call TRBJ1-1; there is no DNA to check the TCRdb D call of TRBD1. The CDR3 has 15 residues. Germline assignment: CDR1 GTSNPN and CDR2 SVGIG (reference sequence). This CDR3 reads CAWSLGGEGGSGAFF.

The CDR3 sequence: CSARAGSGSHSGMPEQFF. The rearrangement uses TRBV20-1 and TRBJ2-1; the D call from TCRdb, TRBD2, cannot be confirmed without DNA. The CDR3 runs 18 residues. Germline V gives CDR1 DFQATT, CDR2 SNEGSKA (reference sequence).

The chain joins TRBV6-2 or TRBV6-3 to TRBJ2-1; TCRdb reports TRBD2, a call that lacks DNA to check it against. The CDR3 has 14 residues. Germline CDR1 is MNHEY and CDR2 is SVGEGT. The CDR3 is CASSFKLGYNEQFF.

The chain couples TRBV10-1 to TRBJ2-2; TCRdb names TRBD1, which stays unverified in the absence of DNA. The germline V gene has CDR1 WNHNN and CDR2 SYGVQD (reference sequence). The CDR3 sequence is 15 residues long. CDR3 in amino acids: CASSTSYPGTGELFF.

V and J are TRBV12-3 or TRBV12-4 and TRBJ1-1; TCRdb lists TRBD1, though no DNA is available to test this call. The CDR3 contains 14 residues. CDR3 amino acids: CASNPGDQNTEAFF.

The rearrangement uses TRBV20-1 and TRBJ2-1; TCRdb lists TRBD1, though no DNA is available to test this call. Germline loops: CDR1 DFQATT, CDR2 SNEGSKA (reference sequence). The length of the CDR3 is 15 residues. Here the CDR3 reads CSAQQGPTYYNEQFF.

This chain joins TRBV6-5 and TRBJ2-4; TCRdb calls TRBD1, which cannot be checked without DNA. The CDR3 totals 16 residues. The germline CDR1 and CDR2 sequences are MNHEY and SVGAGI. CDR3: CASSFPNTGVQNIQYF.

The CDR3 loop reads CASSFAPGLNQPQHF. The chain carries TRBV6-2 or TRBV6-3 and TRBJ1-5; TCRdb gives TRBD1 as the D gene, but with no DNA this cannot be confirmed. CDR1 is MNHEY and CDR2 is SVGEGT in the germline V gene. The CDR3 runs 15 residues.

This chain uses TRBV7-9 with TRBJ1-2. The CDR3 totals 14 residues. Germline V CDR1 and CDR2: SEHNR, FQNEAQ (reference sequence). CDR3 sequence: CASSPSGRSYGYTF.

The V and J genes are TRBV7-2 and TRBJ2-5; TCRdb selects TRBD1, and the lack of DNA leaves this call unchecked. The germline V gene has CDR1 SGHTA and CDR2 FQGNSA. The CDR3 has 14 amino acids. CDR3 in amino acids: CASSLQGYRETQYF.

The CDR3 reads CATSRDRGQGTFF. V usage is TRBV15 and J usage is TRBJ1-1; with no DNA, the TCRdb D assignment of TRBD1 cannot be verified. Germline loops: CDR1 LNHNV, CDR2 YYDKDF (reference sequence). The CDR3 is made up of 13 amino acids.

This chain joins TRBV5-1 and TRBJ2-7. The germline CDR1 and CDR2 sequences are SGHRS and YFSETQ. This CDR3 is 13 amino acids long. CDR3 protein: CASSLPPTYEQYF.

This sequence joins TRBV6-1 and TRBJ2-1; TCRdb reports TRBD1, a call that lacks DNA to check it against. CDR3 size: 16 residues. Germline values: CDR1 MNHNS, CDR2 SASEGT. The CDR3 sequence: CASRPYPRAGNNEQFF.

The rearrangement links TRBV5-1 to TRBJ2-2; the D call of TRBD2 rests on TCRdb alone, since no DNA is present to check it. Germline V gene sequence: CDR1 SGHRS, CDR2 YFSETQ. This CDR3 comprises 16 residues. The CDR3 reads CASSFLLAGEVGELFF.

The CDR3 loop is CASSVVGRGQGNEKLFF. The V call is TRBV9, the J call TRBJ1-4; TCRdb's D call of TRBD1 is untestable without DNA. Germline V CDR1 and CDR2: SGDLS, YYNGEE. CDR3 length equals 17 residues.

The J gene is TRBJ2-1, the V gene TRBV20-1; TCRdb indicates TRBD2, and absent DNA this call remains unverified. This CDR3 contains 13 residues. Germline CDR1 and CDR2: DFQATT and SNEGSKA (reference sequence). CDR3 protein: CSATVGGYNEQFF.

V gene TRBV20-1 combines with J gene TRBJ2-5; the D call of TRBD2 rests on TCRdb alone, since no DNA is present to check it. The CDR3 consists of 16 residues. Per germline, CDR1 DFQATT and CDR2 SNEGSKA (reference sequence). The CDR3 sequence: CSAQTSGSLRGETQYF.

V gene TRBV19 combines with J gene TRBJ1-5; the D call from TCRdb, TRBD1, cannot be confirmed without DNA. The CDR3 is 15 residues long. Germline V gene sequence: CDR1 LNHDA, CDR2 SQIVND (reference sequence). CDR3 in amino acids: CACSQLGQGNQPQHF.

The chain links TRBV5-1 to TRBJ2-3. This CDR3 spans 15 amino acids. Germline CDR1 and CDR2: SGHRS and YFSETQ. The CDR3 loop is CASSLSAADTDTQYF. The full variable domain, its missing parts supplied by reference TRBV5-1 and TRBJ2-3, is KAGVTQTPRYLIKTRGQQVTLSCSPISGHRSVSWYQQTPGQGLQFLFEYFSETQRNKGNFPGRFSGRQFSNSRSEMNVSTLELGDSALYLCASSLSAADTDTQYFGPGTRLTVL.

CDR3: CASSLASSGGTGELFF. This chain links TRBV5-1 with TRBJ2-2; TCRdb lists TRBD2, though no DNA is available to test this call. This CDR3 contains 16 residues. Germline assignment: CDR1 SGHRS and CDR2 YFSETQ.

The chain joins TRBV7-9 to TRBJ2-7; TCRdb indicates TRBD2, and absent DNA this call remains unverified. This CDR3 has 16 amino acids. From germline, CDR1 is SEHNR and CDR2 FQNEAQ (reference sequence). CDR3 residues: CASSAPRAGAGYEQYF. The variable domain in full, with the rest retrieved from reference TRBV7-9 and TRBJ2-7, is DTGVSQNPRHKITKRGQNVTFRCDPISEHNRLYWYRQTLGQGPEFLTYFQNEAQLEKSRLLSDRFSAERPKGSFSTLEIQRTEQGDSAMYLCASSAPRAGAGYEQYFGPGTRLTVT.

The chain employs TRBV28 and TRBJ2-2; the TRBD1 assignment by TCRdb is unverifiable without DNA. CDR1 and CDR2 from the germline V gene are MDHEN and SYDVKM. The CDR3 is made up of 13 amino acids. CDR3 sequence: CASRPGISGELFF.

The CDR3 region is CASSLESGDTGELFF. This chain links TRBV7-2 with TRBJ2-2; lacking DNA, the TRBD1 call made by TCRdb goes unchecked. Looked up from germline, CDR1 is SGHTA and CDR2 is FQGNSA. This CDR3 has 15 residues. Looking up the rest from reference TRBV7-2 and TRBJ2-2 gives the full variable domain: GAGVSQSPSNKVTEKGKDVELRCDPISGHTALYWYRQSLGQGLEFLIYFQGNSAPDKSGLPSDRFSAERTGGSVSTLTIQRTQQEDSAVYLCASSLESGDTGELFFGEGSRLTVL.

The genes are TRBV28 and TRBJ2-7; TCRdb indicates TRBD2, and absent DNA this call remains unverified. Germline V gene data show CDR1 as MDHEN and CDR2 as SYDVKM. CDR3 size: 15 residues. The CDR3 spells CASSSQLAGSYEQYF.

The V call is TRBV27, the J call TRBJ1-5. There are 15 residues in the CDR3. Germline CDR1 and CDR2: MNHEY and SMNVEV (reference sequence). CDR3: CASSLGPLGNQPQHF.

This chain uses TRBV7-9 with TRBJ2-7; TCRdb selects TRBD1, and the lack of DNA leaves this call unchecked. CDR1 and CDR2 from the germline V gene are SEHNR and FQNEAQ (reference sequence). This CDR3 contains 13 residues. CDR3 residues: CASSPSGGREQYF.